This T cell receptor (beta chain) was obtained from a study of blood T cell repertoires in COVID-19. Whole-study context: PBMCs, B-cell-depleted T cells, or T cells provided the cDNA or gDNA that made up the material.

The CDR3 consists of 16 residues. This clone was seen just once. Some clones are missing from TCRdb's copy, which holds only in-frame ones; the method was immunoSEQ multiplex PCR. The sample consists of fewer than 100,000 clones, approximately 85% of them appearing once. The chain uses TRBV21-1 and TRBJ1-5; the table's D gene call, TRBD1, was not cross checked with the DNA. TRBV21-1 is a pseudogene. The specimen sequenced was peripheral blood. This receptor was obtained from a human donor in a cohort sampled during active COVID-19. The CDR3 nucleotides are TGTGCCAGCGTACCCATGAGACAGGGTATCGATCAGCCCCAGCATTTT. This encodes CASVPMRQGIDQPQHF.